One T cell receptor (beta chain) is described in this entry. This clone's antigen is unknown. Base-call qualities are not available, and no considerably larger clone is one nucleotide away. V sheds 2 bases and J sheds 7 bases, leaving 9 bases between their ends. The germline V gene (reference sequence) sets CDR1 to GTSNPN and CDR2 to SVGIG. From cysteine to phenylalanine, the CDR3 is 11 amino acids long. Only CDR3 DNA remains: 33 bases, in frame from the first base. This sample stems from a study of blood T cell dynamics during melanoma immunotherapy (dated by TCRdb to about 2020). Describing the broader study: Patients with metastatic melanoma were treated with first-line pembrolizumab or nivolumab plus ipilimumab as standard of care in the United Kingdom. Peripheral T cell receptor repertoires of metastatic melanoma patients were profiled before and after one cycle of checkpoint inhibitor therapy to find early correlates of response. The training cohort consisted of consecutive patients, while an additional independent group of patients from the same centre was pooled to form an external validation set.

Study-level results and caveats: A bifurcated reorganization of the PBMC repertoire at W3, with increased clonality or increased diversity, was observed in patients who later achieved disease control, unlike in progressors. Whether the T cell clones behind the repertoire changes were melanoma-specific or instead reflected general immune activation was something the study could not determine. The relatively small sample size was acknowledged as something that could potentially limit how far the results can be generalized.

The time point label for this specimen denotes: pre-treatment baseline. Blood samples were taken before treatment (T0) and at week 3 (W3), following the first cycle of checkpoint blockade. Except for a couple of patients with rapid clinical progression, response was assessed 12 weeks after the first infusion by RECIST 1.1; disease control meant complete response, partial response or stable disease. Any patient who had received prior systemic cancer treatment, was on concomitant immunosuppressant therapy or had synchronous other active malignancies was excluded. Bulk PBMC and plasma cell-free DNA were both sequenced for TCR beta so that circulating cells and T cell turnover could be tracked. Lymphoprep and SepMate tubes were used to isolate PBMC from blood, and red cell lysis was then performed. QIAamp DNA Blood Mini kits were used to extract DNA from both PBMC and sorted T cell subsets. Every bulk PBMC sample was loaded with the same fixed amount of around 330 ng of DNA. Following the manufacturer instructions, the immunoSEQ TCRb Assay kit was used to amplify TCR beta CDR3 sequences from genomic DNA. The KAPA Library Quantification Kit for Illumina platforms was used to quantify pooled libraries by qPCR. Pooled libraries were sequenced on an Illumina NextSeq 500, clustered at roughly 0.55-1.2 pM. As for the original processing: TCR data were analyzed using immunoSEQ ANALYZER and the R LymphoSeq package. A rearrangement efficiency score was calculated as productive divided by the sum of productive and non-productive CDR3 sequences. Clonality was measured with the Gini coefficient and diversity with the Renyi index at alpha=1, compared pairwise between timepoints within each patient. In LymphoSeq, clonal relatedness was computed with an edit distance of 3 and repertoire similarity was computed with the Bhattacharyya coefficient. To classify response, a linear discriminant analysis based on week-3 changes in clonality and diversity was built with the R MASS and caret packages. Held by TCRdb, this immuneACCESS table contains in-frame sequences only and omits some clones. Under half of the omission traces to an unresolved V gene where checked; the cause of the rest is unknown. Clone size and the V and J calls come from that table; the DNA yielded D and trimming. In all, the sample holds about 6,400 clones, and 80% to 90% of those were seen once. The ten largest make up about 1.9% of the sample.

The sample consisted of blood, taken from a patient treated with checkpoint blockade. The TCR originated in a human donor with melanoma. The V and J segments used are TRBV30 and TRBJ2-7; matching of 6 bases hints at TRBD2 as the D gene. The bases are TGTGCCTGGAGTCGGGCGGGAGAGCAGTACTTC. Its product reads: CAWSRAGEQYF.